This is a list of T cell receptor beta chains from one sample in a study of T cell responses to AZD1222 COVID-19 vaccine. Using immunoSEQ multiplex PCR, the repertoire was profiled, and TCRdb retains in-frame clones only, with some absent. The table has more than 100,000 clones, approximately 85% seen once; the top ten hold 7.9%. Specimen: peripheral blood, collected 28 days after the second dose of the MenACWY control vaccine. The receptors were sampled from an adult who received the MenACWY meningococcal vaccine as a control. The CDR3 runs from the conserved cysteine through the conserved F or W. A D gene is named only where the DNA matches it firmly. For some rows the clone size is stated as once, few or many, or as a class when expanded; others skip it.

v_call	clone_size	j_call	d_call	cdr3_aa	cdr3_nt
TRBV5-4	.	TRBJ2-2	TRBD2	CASSWGLAGGRGELFF	TGTGCCAGCAGCTGGGGACTAGCGGGGGGCCGCGGGGAGCTGTTTTTT
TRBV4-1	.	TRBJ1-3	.	CASSQVGGMGNTIYF	TGCGCCAGCAGCCAAGTAGGGGGTATGGGAAACACCATATATTTT
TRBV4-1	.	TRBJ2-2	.	CASSHRRENTGELFF	TGCGCCAGCAGCCACCGCAGAGAGAACACCGGGGAGCTGTTTTTT
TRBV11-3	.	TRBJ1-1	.	CASSPQIRALEAFF	TGTGCCAGCAGCCCCCAGATTCGGGCCCTTGAAGCTTTCTTT
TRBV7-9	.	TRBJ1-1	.	CASIRGFEAFF	TGTGCCAGCATTCGTGGCTTTGAAGCTTTCTTT
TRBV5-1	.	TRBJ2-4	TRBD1	CASSLGTGELAKNIQYF	TGCGCCAGCAGCTTGGGGACAGGGGAACTAGCCAAAAACATTCAGTACTTC
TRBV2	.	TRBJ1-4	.	CASTKGVREKLFF	TGTGCCAGCACAAAGGGAGTCCGGGAAAAACTGTTTTTT
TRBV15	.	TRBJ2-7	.	CATSRAGASYEQYF	TGTGCCACCAGCAGAGCCGGCGCCTCCTACGAGCAGTACTTC
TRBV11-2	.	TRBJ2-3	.	CASSFGGSSTDTQYF	TGTGCCAGCAGCTTTGGGGGATCTAGCACAGATACGCAGTATTTT
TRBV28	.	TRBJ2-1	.	CASSLSPSSYNEQFF	TGTGCCAGCAGTTTATCCCCCAGCTCCTACAATGAGCAGTTCTTC
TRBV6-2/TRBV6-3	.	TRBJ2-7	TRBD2	CASSYPLAGPYEQYF	TGTGCCAGCAGTTACCCCCTAGCGGGACCCTACGAGCAGTACTTC
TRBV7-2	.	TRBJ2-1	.	CASSLIAETNEQFF	TGTGCCAGCAGCTTGATCGCGGAGACCAATGAGCAGTTCTTC
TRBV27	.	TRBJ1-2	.	CASGAGGGVEGYTF	TGTGCCTCGGGAGCGGGGGGAGGTGTTGAGGGCTACACCTTC
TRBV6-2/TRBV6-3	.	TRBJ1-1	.	CASSLTVTWNTEAFF	TGTGCCAGCAGTTTAACAGTTACATGGAACACTGAAGCTTTCTTT
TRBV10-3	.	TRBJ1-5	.	CANGGGGNQPQHF	TGTGCCAACGGCGGGGGGGGCAATCAGCCCCAGCATTTT
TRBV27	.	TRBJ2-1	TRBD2	CASSYRGRANEQFF	TGTGCCAGCTCTTATCGCGGGAGGGCAAATGAGCAGTTCTTC
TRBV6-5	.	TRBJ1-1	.	CASSSGIRDPGAFF	TGTGCCAGCAGTTCCGGGATCCGAGACCCTGGAGCTTTCTTT
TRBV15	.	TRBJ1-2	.	CATSTPNLRGRGYTF	TGTGCCACCAGCACGCCTAACCTCAGGGGTCGGGGCTACACCTTC
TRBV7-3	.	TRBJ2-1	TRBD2	CASSRSGRAPNEQFF	TGTGCCAGCAGCCGTAGCGGGAGGGCCCCCAATGAGCAGTTCTTC
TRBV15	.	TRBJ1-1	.	CATSRGSNTEAFF	TGTGCCACCAGCAGGGGGAGCAACACTGAAGCTTTCTTT
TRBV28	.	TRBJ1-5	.	CASSSPGSYQPQHF	TGTGCCAGCAGTAGTCCCGGTAGCTATCAGCCCCAGCATTTT
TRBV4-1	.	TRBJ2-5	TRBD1	CASSPGQGKETQYF	TGCGCCAGCAGCCCTGGACAGGGAAAAGAGACCCAGTACTTC
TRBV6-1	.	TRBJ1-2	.	CASSEGPLTGYGYTF	TGTGCCAGCAGTGAAGGCCCCTTGACGGGCTATGGCTACACCTTC
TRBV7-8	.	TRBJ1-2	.	CASSSLPVGLNNYGYTF	TGTGCCAGCAGCTCCCTCCCGGTGGGGCTAAATAACTATGGCTACACCTTC
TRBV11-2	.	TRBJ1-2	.	CASSLAGTVGYGYTF	TGTGCCAGCAGCTTAGCGGGGACGGTGGGCTATGGCTACACCTTC
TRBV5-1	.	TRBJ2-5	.	CASTWRASAFQETQYF	TGCGCCAGCACTTGGCGGGCTAGCGCTTTTCAAGAGACCCAGTACTTC
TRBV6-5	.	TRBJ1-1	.	CAIGGTGTEAFF	TGTGCCATCGGGGGGACGGGCACTGAAGCTTTCTTT
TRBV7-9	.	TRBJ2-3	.	CASSPRTVSRNTQYF	TGTGCCAGCAGCCCCCGGACAGTGAGTAGAAATACGCAGTATTTT
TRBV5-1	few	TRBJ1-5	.	CASARSGDQPQHF	TGCGCCAGCGCTAGGTCAGGGGATCAGCCCCAGCATTTT
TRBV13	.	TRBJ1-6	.	CASSRSGGITNSPLHF	TGTGCCAGCAGCAGAAGTGGGGGCATAACTAATTCACCCCTCCACTTT
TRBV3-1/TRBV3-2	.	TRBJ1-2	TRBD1	CASSHEAGGPGYTF	TGTGCCAGCAGCCACGAGGCAGGGGGACCTGGCTACACCTTC
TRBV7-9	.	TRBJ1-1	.	CASSSQGSSTEAFF	TGTGCCAGCAGCTCTCAGGGGTCGAGCACTGAAGCTTTCTTT
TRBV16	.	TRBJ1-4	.	CASSQSRRQATNEKLFF	TGTGCCAGCAGCCAATCTCGACGGCAGGCAACTAATGAAAAACTGTTTTTT
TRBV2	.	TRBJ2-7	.	CASSVEGVSDEQYF	TGTGCCAGCAGTGTAGAGGGGGTGTCCGACGAGCAGTACTTC
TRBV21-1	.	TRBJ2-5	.	CASDTIQGNPNSGRANF	TGTGCCAGCGACACCATACAGGGCAACCCGAATAGCGGGAGGGCCAACTTC